The next 28 T cell receptor beta chains were all read from a single sample in a study of blood T cell repertoires in COVID-19. Libraries were prepared by immunoSEQ multiplex PCR; TCRdb keeps only in-frame clonotypes and omits some of them. The table includes approximately 170,000 clones, roughly 85% detected once. The specimen sequenced was PBMCs or T cells enriched from blood (not recorded which). These receptors came from a woman between 65 and 79 years old in a cohort exposed to, infected with or recovered from COVID-19 (not recorded which).

The chain uses TRBV7-8 and TRBJ2-1; 8 nucleotides align to TRBD1. With V trimmed by 2 bases and J by 7 bases, 13 bases remained unmatched. The CDR3 is 17 residues long. In germline, CDR1 is SGHVS, CDR2 FQNEAQ. CDR3 loop: CASSLRPRQGTLNEQFF. As DNA, the CDR3 is TGTGCCAGCAGCTTAAGACCGAGACAGGGGACGTTGAATGAGCAGTTCTTC. Variable domain in full (rest from reference TRBV7-8 and TRBJ2-1): GAGVSQSPRYKVAKRGQDVALRCDPISGHVSLFWYQQALGQGPEFLTYFQNEAQLDKSGLPSDRFFAERPEGSVSTLKIQRTQQEDSAVYLCASSLRPRQGTLNEQFFGPGTRLTVL.

The V gene is TRBV30, the J gene TRBJ1-1; 7 nucleotides line up with TRBD1. The V segment lost 2 bases and the J segment 12 bases; nucleotides outside the gene matches: 12. The CDR3 consists of 13 residues. Germline V gene data show CDR1 as GTSNPN and CDR2 as SVGIG (reference sequence). CDR3 protein: CAWSPPITGDSFF. The CDR3 DNA sequence: TGTGCCTGGAGTCCGCCGATCACAGGGGATTCTTTCTTT.

The V and J genes are TRBV9 and TRBJ1-4; tentative D call: TRBD1 (5 bases). Trimming stripped 4 bases from V and 4 bases from J, with 14 bases between. Germline V gene data show CDR1 as SGDLS and CDR2 as YYNGEE. This CDR3 spans 15 amino acids. CDR3 in amino acids: CASSPVGRGNEKLFF. The DNA of the CDR3 is TGTGCCAGCAGCCCGGTTGGGAGGGGTAATGAAAAACTGTTTTTT.

The chain carries TRBV6-5 and TRBJ2-1; 13 bases match TRBD2. V was pared by 7 bases and J by 7 bases, with 7 bases of the junction left unmatched. The CDR3 is made up of 15 amino acids. The germline V gene encodes CDR1 MNHEY and CDR2 SVGAGI. CDR3 in DNA: TGTGCCAGCACCTTTAGACTAGCGGGAGGTAATGAGCAGTTCTTC. Translating it yields CASTFRLAGGNEQFF.

V and J are TRBV28 and TRBJ1-5, with D unclear. The CDR3 consists of 14 residues. CDR1 and CDR2 (germline): MDHEN, SYDVKM. Between the trimmed V and J ends, which lost 4 bases and 3 bases, there was a span of 10 bases. This chain's CDR3 is CASSSVQPNQPQHF. CDR3 coding DNA: TGTGCCAGCAGTTCAGTACAGCCCAATCAGCCCCAGCATTTT. The whole variable domain, filled in from reference TRBV28 and TRBJ1-5, reads DVKVTQSSRYLVKRTGEKVFLECVQDMDHENMFWYRQDPGLGLRLIYFSYDVKMKEKGDIPEGYSVSREKKERFSLILESASTNQTSMYLCASSSVQPNQPQHFGDGTRLSIL.

The chain is built from TRBV5-5 and TRBJ2-7, with TRBD1 identical over 7 bases. With 1 base clipped from V and 3 bases from J, the junction kept 16 bases outside the gene matches. Germline V gives CDR1 SGHKS, CDR2 YYEKEE (reference sequence). The CDR3 spans 18 residues. In DNA, the CDR3 is TGTGCCAGCAGCTTGTATTTGAGCGTAGGGGGCGCTTACTACGAGCAGTACTTC. Amino acids: CASSLYLSVGGAYYEQYF.

The V call is TRBV5-4, the J call TRBJ1-2, with TRBD1 matching 10 bases. The CDR3 contains 14 residues. Unmatched junction bases numbered 5, after V lost 5 bases and J lost 4 bases. Germline lookup yields CDR1 SGHNT and CDR2 YYREEE (reference sequence). The CDR3 loop reads CASRRDRGTYGYTF. The CDR3 DNA reads as TGTGCCAGCAGGCGGGACAGGGGCACCTATGGCTACACCTTC.

This chain joins TRBV9 and TRBJ2-7; D is perhaps TRBD1 (5 bases). The CDR3 has 12 amino acids. Germline V gives CDR1 SGDLS, CDR2 YYNGEE. Deletions cut 3 bases from V and 4 bases from J, with 8 bases between. In nucleotides, the CDR3 is TGTGCCAGCAGCGATCAGGGATACGAGCAGTACTTC. Residues: CASSDQGYEQYF.

The V call is TRBV4-3, the J call TRBJ2-7; a weak D match, TRBD1 (5 bases). This CDR3 comprises 14 residues. In germline, CDR1 is LGHNA, CDR2 YSLEER. The ends were cut back, 0 bases at V and 5 bases at J, with 11 bases in the middle. This CDR3 reads CASSQDEFRDEQYF. CDR3 nucleotides: TGCGCCAGCAGCCAAGATGAGTTCAGGGACGAGCAGTACTTC.

The J gene is TRBJ2-7, the V gene TRBV6-6; 8 bases are a match to TRBD2. With V trimmed by 4 bases and J by 1 base, 3 bases remained unmatched. From germline, CDR1 is MNHNY and CDR2 SVGAGI (reference sequence). The CDR3 length is 14 residues. The CDR3 sequence: CASSLTSGSYEQYF. In DNA, the CDR3 is TGTGCCAGCAGTTTAACTAGCGGTTCCTACGAGCAGTACTTC.

V and J are TRBV5-6 and TRBJ1-4; TRBD1 agrees at 9 bases. V lost 3 bases and J lost 7; bases outside the gene matches: 13. The germline V gene has CDR1 SGHDT and CDR2 YYEEEE. The CDR3 has 17 residues. The CDR3, as DNA: TGTGCCAGCAGCTCCGGTTCCGGGACAGGGTTGGGTGAAAAACTGTTTTTT. Encoded protein: CASSSGSGTGLGEKLFF. The complete variable domain, with remaining parts taken from reference TRBV5-6 and TRBJ1-4, reads DAGVTQSPTHLIKTRGQQVTLRCSPKSGHDTVSWYQQALGQGPQFIFQYYEEEERQRGNFPDRFSGHQFPNYSSELNVNALLLGDSALYLCASSSGSGTGLGEKLFFGSGTQLSVL.

This chain joins TRBV5-1 and TRBJ2-3, with D tentatively TRBD1 (6 bases). Germline-derived CDR1 and CDR2 are SGHRS and YFSETQ. The CDR3 runs to 15 residues. Trimming pared 5 bases from V and 2 bases from J, leaving 15 bases between. The CDR3 sequence is CASSGQLTPTDTQYF. The CDR3 DNA is TGCGCCAGCAGTGGACAGCTTACACCCACAGATACGCAGTATTTT.

The chain combines TRBV28 with TRBJ2-1, with 11 bases fitting TRBD2. The CDR3 sequence is 16 residues long. Germline loops: CDR1 MDHEN, CDR2 SYDVKM. Trimming removed 5 bases from V and 5 bases from J; junction bases left unmatched: 8. Here the CDR3 reads CASSPPGLAAHNEQFF. CDR3 coding DNA: TGTGCCAGCAGTCCCCCGGGACTAGCGGCACACAATGAGCAGTTCTTC.

This chain joins TRBV2 and TRBJ2-1, with TRBD2 identical over 13 bases. Germline CDR1 SNHLY, CDR2 FYNNEI. Trimming removed 6 bases from V and 8 bases from J; junction bases left unmatched: 7. CDR3 length: 15 amino acids. The CDR3 here is CASRRRTSGSDEQFF. CDR3 nucleotides: TGTGCCAGCAGGAGACGGACTAGCGGGAGTGATGAGCAGTTCTTC.

This rearrangement joins TRBV2 to TRBJ1-6; 7 nucleotides agree with TRBD1. V trimming: 6 bases; J trimming: 5 bases; junction bases outside the gene matches: 4. The length of the CDR3 is 14 residues. CDR1 and CDR2 (germline): SNHLY, FYNNEI. The CDR3 spells CASSRDSDNSPLHF. The CDR3 DNA reads as TGTGCCAGCAGCCGGGACAGCGATAATTCACCCCTCCACTTT.

The V and J genes are TRBV19 and TRBJ2-7, with 9 positions matching TRBD2. Germline loops: CDR1 LNHDA, CDR2 SQIVND (reference sequence). This CDR3 has 16 residues. V was clipped by 1 base and J by 2 bases; unmatched bases: 6. The CDR3 DNA reads TGTGCCAGTAGTATAGGAGCAAGCGGGGGGACCTACGAGCAGTACTTC. It codes for CASSIGASGGTYEQYF. Drawing the rest from reference TRBV19 and TRBJ2-7, the complete variable domain is DGGITQSPKYLFRKEGQNVTLSCEQNLNHDAMYWYRQDPGQGLRLIYYSQIVNDFQKGDIAEGYSVSREKKESFPLTVTSAQKNPTAFYLCASSIGASGGTYEQYFGPGTRLTVT.

This clone was recorded a few times. This chain joins TRBV28 and TRBJ1-2; 8 bases are a match to TRBD1. This CDR3 is 16 amino acids long. The V gene end was trimmed by 2 bases and the J gene end by 4 bases; junction bases not matched to a gene: 9. CDR1 and CDR2 from the germline V gene are MDHEN and SYDVKM. The CDR3 protein is CASSLQDRARGYGYTF. In DNA form, the CDR3 reads TGTGCCAGCAGTTTACAGGACAGGGCCAGGGGCTATGGCTACACCTTC.

The chain uses TRBV9 and TRBJ2-1, with 7 bases fitting TRBD1. The CDR3 contains 16 residues. Germline V CDR1 and CDR2: SGDLS, YYNGEE. J gave up 0 bases and V 3 bases, and 6 bases lay outside the gene matches. CDR3 sequence reads: CASSARQGSSYNEQFF. The CDR3 nucleotides read TGTGCCAGCAGCGCCCGACAGGGTAGCTCCTACAATGAGCAGTTCTTC. The full variable domain, with the rest looked up from reference TRBV9 and TRBJ2-1, is DSGVTQTPKHLITATGQRVTLRCSPRSGDLSVYWYQQSLDQGLQFLIQYYNGEERAKGNILERFSAQQFPDLHSELNLSSLELGDSALYFCASSARQGSSYNEQFFGPGTRLTVL.

The chain links TRBV5-1 to TRBJ2-7; 11 bases agree with TRBD2. Germline trimming cut 3 bases from V and 7 bases from J; bases unmatched to any gene: 6. The germline V gene encodes CDR1 SGHRS and CDR2 YFSETQ. The CDR3 spans 14 residues. CDR3 in DNA: TGCGCCAGCAGCTGGGGGACTAGCGGAGAAGAGCAGTACTTC. This gives the protein CASSWGTSGEEQYF.

The chain has TRBV28 and TRBJ1-2, with 7 bases lining up with TRBD1. Germline values: CDR1 MDHEN, CDR2 SYDVKM. The CDR3 runs 13 residues. V shed 5 bases, J shed 8 bases, and the junction held 8 bases outside the gene matches. For the CDR3, the DNA is TGTGCCAGCAGTCAATACAGGGGAGGAGGCTACACCTTC. It yields the protein CASSQYRGGGYTF.

In this sample, this clone turned up a few times. The chain recombines TRBV7-9 with TRBJ2-5, with a weak D call TRBD2 (6 bases). The CDR3 loop spans 14 amino acids. CDR1 and CDR2 from the germline V gene are SEHNR and FQNEAQ (reference sequence). Trimming left V 3 bases short and J 4 bases short, with 12 bases between. The CDR3 region has the DNA TGTGCCAGCAGCTTTGGGGGGAATTCAGAGACCCAGTACTTC. Its protein is CASSFGGNSETQYF.

This chain links TRBV28 with TRBJ1-5; D remains unclear. This CDR3 contains 15 residues. Germline assignment: CDR1 MDHEN and CDR2 SYDVKM. Trimming stripped 3 bases from V and 0 bases from J, with 9 bases between. CDR3 residues: CASSFGGNSNQPQHF. The CDR3 DNA reads TGTGCCAGCAGTTTCGGAGGGAATAGCAATCAGCCCCAGCATTTT.

The chain carries TRBV10-2 and TRBJ1-5; D is unresolved. Germline values: CDR1 WSHSY, CDR2 SAAADI. This CDR3 comprises 13 residues. V was pared by 5 bases and J by 4 bases, with 9 bases between. The CDR3 here is CASSQSMNQPQHF. The CDR3 DNA sequence: TGCGCCAGCAGTCAATCTATGAATCAGCCCCAGCATTTT.

The chain couples TRBV21-1 to TRBJ2-1; no DNA check was done on the table's D call, TRBD2. TRBV21-1 is flagged as a pseudogene. The CDR3 is 15 amino acids. CDR3 sequence: CASSKVRGLNNEQFF. CDR3 coding DNA: TGTGCCAGCAGCAAAGTCCGGGGACTAAACAATGAGCAGTTCTTC.

This clone was counted a few times. The V gene is TRBV28, the J gene TRBJ1-4; 9 nucleotides agree with TRBD1. With 8 bases clipped from V and 5 bases from J, the junction kept 9 bases outside the gene matches. Germline V gene sequence: CDR1 MDHEN, CDR2 SYDVKM. This CDR3 is built from 15 residues. The CDR3 reads CASLSNGQGNEKLFF. The CDR3 nucleotides are TGTGCCAGCTTATCTAACGGACAGGGGAATGAAAAACTGTTTTTT. Complete variable domain (other parts from reference TRBV28 and TRBJ1-4): DVKVTQSSRYLVKRTGEKVFLECVQDMDHENMFWYRQDPGLGLRLIYFSYDVKMKEKGDIPEGYSVSREKKERFSLILESASTNQTSMYLCASLSNGQGNEKLFFGSGTQLSVL.

The table lists this clone with a few counts. The gene calls are TRBV11-2 and TRBJ2-1; TRBD1 aligns across 9 bases. V lost 1 base and J lost 4; bases outside the gene matches: 2. This CDR3 comprises 15 residues. The germline V gene has CDR1 SGHAT and CDR2 FQNNGV. Here the CDR3 reads CASSLGTGVYNEQFF. The CDR3 nucleotides are TGTGCCAGCAGCTTAGGGACAGGGGTTTACAATGAGCAGTTCTTC.

The rearrangement uses TRBV7-9 and TRBJ2-1; D is possibly TRBD2 (5 bases). Germline V gene data show CDR1 as SEHNR and CDR2 as FQNEAQ (reference sequence). The CDR3 has 16 amino acids. V was shortened by 2 bases and J by 7 bases, with 18 bases between the two germline ends. The CDR3 protein is CASSLRSSIERNEQFF. CDR3 sequence (DNA): TGTGCCAGCAGCTTAAGGTCATCTATTGAGCGGAATGAGCAGTTCTTC.

CDR3: CASNEGQGTNTEAFF. As DNA, the CDR3 is TGTGCCAGCAACGAGGGTCAGGGGACGAACACTGAAGCTTTCTTT. The rearrangement uses TRBV19 and TRBJ1-1; tentative D call: TRBD1 (6 bases). This CDR3 is built from 15 residues. CDR1 and CDR2 from the germline V gene are LNHDA and SQIVND (reference sequence). The V gene lost 9 bases and the J gene lost 1 base, with 18 bases spanning the gap.